Following are 23 T cell receptor beta chains from one sample sequenced in a study of CD8+ T cells in alopecia areata. Extracted from the samples, RNA was reverse transcribed into cDNA to serve as the sequencing template. Clones were read by immunoSEQ multiplex PCR, and TCRdb kept only the in-frame ones, dropping some. The sample includes about 130,000 clones, roughly three fifths seen only once; the top ten take roughly 6.5%. The source was CD4+ T cells sorted from blood, collected at week 0. The origin of the receptors is a human donor with alopecia areata.

The chain uses TRBV4-2 and TRBJ1-2; D remains unclear. Trimming shortened V by 0 bases and J by 7 bases, and 18 bases separated the two germline ends. This CDR3 has 16 residues. Looked up from germline, CDR1 is LGHNA and CDR2 is YNFKEQ. The CDR3 is CASSQDQWRTRSGYTF. The CDR3 coding sequence is TGTGCCAGCAGCCAAGATCAGTGGAGGACCAGGAGTGGCTACACCTTC.

The rearrangement joins TRBV12-5 to TRBJ1-1, with 9 bases identical to TRBD1. V lost 6 bases, J lost 5 bases, and 7 bases stayed unmatched. Germline V lookup: CDR1 LGHNT, CDR2 FRNRAP. The CDR3 is 14 residues long. This chain's CDR3 is CASGGQGIVTEAFF. DNA for the CDR3: TGTGCTAGTGGGGGACAGGGAATTGTTACTGAAGCTTTCTTT.

The CDR3 sequence is CASSLGDPQADTQYF. CDR3 nucleotides: TGTGCCAGCAGTTTAGGGGACCCACAGGCAGATACGCAGTATTTT. V usage is TRBV27 and J usage is TRBJ2-3; D assignment may be TRBD1 or TRBD2 (5 bases each). CDR3 length: 15 amino acids. In germline, CDR1 is MNHEY, CDR2 SMNVEV (reference sequence). Deletions cut 2 bases from V and 4 bases from J, with 13 bases between.

This sequence joins TRBV4-3 and TRBJ2-2; perhaps TRBD2 as D (5 bases). V dropped 1 base and J dropped 1 base, with 10 bases sitting between them. Germline-derived CDR1 and CDR2 are LGHNA and YSLEER. This CDR3 has 16 amino acids. In nucleotides, the CDR3 is TGCGCCAGCAGCCAAGGGATGGGAGTGAACACCGGGGAGCTGTTTTTT. Encoded protein: CASSQGMGVNTGELFF.

The gene calls are TRBV29-1 and TRBJ2-7, with D unclear. Trimming pared 6 bases from V and 1 base from J, leaving 19 bases between. This CDR3 is built from 15 residues. Germline values: CDR1 SQVTM, CDR2 ANQGSEA. CDR3 sequence reads: CSVRTDGLRSYEQYF. The CDR3 nucleotides are TGCAGCGTACGAACCGACGGGCTCAGGTCCTACGAGCAGTACTTC.

The chain employs TRBV14 and TRBJ2-3; a possible D gene is TRBD1 (6 bases). This CDR3 spans 16 amino acids. Germline values: CDR1 SGHDN, CDR2 FVKESK. V lost 4 bases to trimming and J lost 3 bases, with 17 bases between them. CDR3 region: CASSPMIGQTTDTQYF. The CDR3 DNA follows: TGTGCCAGCAGCCCCATGATAGGACAGACAACAGATACGCAGTATTTT.

This clone was seen once. The J gene is TRBJ1-6, the V gene TRBV2; D not certain. This CDR3 is built from 13 residues. Per the germline V gene, CDR1 is SNHLY and CDR2 is FYNNEI. V was trimmed by 4 bases and J by 9 bases, leaving 10 bases between them. The chain's CDR3 is CASSGETSSPLHF. CDR3 coding DNA: TGTGCCAGCAGTGGTGAGACAAGTTCACCCCTCCACTTT.

Comment on this clone: The identical CDR3 is also encoded by other nucleotide sequences in the sample. The chain couples TRBV30 to TRBJ2-7, with a possible D match to TRBD2 (6 bases). The germline V gene encodes CDR1 GTSNPN and CDR2 SVGIG (reference sequence). This CDR3 region has 14 residues. Trimming took 0 bases from V and 2 from J, leaving 11 bases between them. The CDR3 reads CAWSVGGSTYEQYF. CDR3 nucleotide sequence: TGTGCCTGGAGTGTTGGAGGGTCTACCTACGAGCAGTACTTC.

This clone was observed a few times. V and J are TRBV11-2 and TRBJ2-3; 12 nucleotides agree with TRBD2. Germline V CDR1 and CDR2: SGHAT, FQNNGV. CDR3 size: 17 residues. V lost 3 bases and J lost 1; bases outside the gene matches: 5. CDR3 DNA sequence: TGTGCCAGCAGCTTCAGGACTAGCGGGGTGGGCACAGATACGCAGTATTTT. This translates into CASSFRTSGVGTDTQYF. Full variable domain (rest looked up from reference TRBV11-2 and TRBJ2-3): EAGVAQSPRYKIIEKRQSVAFWCNPISGHATLYWYQQILGQGPKLLIQFQNNGVVDDSQLPKDRFSAERLKGVDSTLKIQPAKLEDSAVYLCASSFRTSGVGTDTQYFGPGTRLTVL.

This rearrangement joins TRBV7-3 to TRBJ2-1; 8 bases match TRBD1. CDR1 is SGHTA and CDR2 is FQGTGA in the germline V gene. The J segment lost 2 bases and the V segment lost 3 bases, leaving 3 bases of the junction unmatched. CDR3 length: 15 amino acids. The CDR3 is CASSFDRGPYNEQFF. The CDR3 DNA sequence: TGTGCCAGCAGCTTCGACAGGGGTCCCTACAATGAGCAGTTCTTC.

The CDR3 nucleotides read TGTGCCAGCAGCCAAGATCCCCTCCTCGGGGGGGCCCCCGGTTGGCTCAACATTCAGTACTTC. This encodes CASSQDPLLGGAPGWLNIQYF. The chain joins TRBV4-2 to TRBJ2-4, with 8 bases lining up with TRBD2. CDR3 length: 21 residues. V shed 0 bases, J shed 7 bases, and the junction held 23 bases outside the gene matches. The germline V gene has CDR1 LGHNA and CDR2 YNFKEQ.

Of note for this clone: Other DNA sequences in the sample encode the same CDR3. V usage is TRBV18 and J usage is TRBJ1-2, with D perhaps TRBD1 (5 bases). The CDR3 runs to 13 residues. Germline V lookup: CDR1 KGHSH, CDR2 LQKENI. V lost 6 bases and J 2 bases, leaving 10 bases between the germline ends. CDR3: CASSPDRNYGYTF. The CDR3 DNA is TGTGCCAGCTCCCCCGACAGAAACTATGGCTACACCTTC.

This chain connects TRBV19 to TRBJ2-3; D perhaps matches TRBD2 (6 bases). The CDR3 has 13 amino acids. V was clipped by 8 bases and J by 0 bases, with 9 bases between them. Germline V gives CDR1 LNHDA, CDR2 SQIVND (reference sequence). CDR3 protein: CASDAGSTDTQYF. CDR3 DNA: TGTGCCAGTGACGCGGGAAGCACAGATACGCAGTATTTT.

As concerns this clone: Within the sample, other DNA sequences also encode this same CDR3. The chain's CDR3 is CSVDGTAGYTF. The CDR3 DNA follows: TGCAGCGTTGACGGGACAGCGGGCTACACCTTC. The chain is built from TRBV29-1 and TRBJ1-2; TRBD1 matches 7 bases. With 3 bases clipped from V and 8 bases from J, the junction kept 3 bases outside the gene matches. Looked up from germline, CDR1 is SQVTM and CDR2 is ANQGSEA. CDR3 length: 11 amino acids.

The chain uses TRBV7-2 and TRBJ2-5; the D gene is possibly TRBD2 (7 bases). Trimming removed 5 bases from V and 6 bases from J, with 16 bases in between. This CDR3 is built from 14 residues. The germline V gene encodes CDR1 SGHTA and CDR2 FQGNSA. The CDR3 sequence is CASSPPWGGQTQYF. The CDR3 DNA sequence: TGTGCCAGCAGCCCTCCGTGGGGGGGGCAGACCCAGTACTTC.

V gene TRBV5-4 combines with J gene TRBJ2-1, with 10 bases matching TRBD1. Germline assignment: CDR1 SGHNT and CDR2 YYREEE (reference sequence). Trimming at V came to 2 bases and at J to 6 bases, leaving 2 bases not matched to a gene. This CDR3 has 14 amino acids. The DNA of the CDR3 is TGTGCCAGCAGCTTAAGGACAGGGGGCAATGAGCAGTTCTTC. Protein product: CASSLRTGGNEQFF. The full variable domain, its missing parts supplied by reference TRBV5-4 and TRBJ2-1, is ETGVTQSPTHLIKTRGQQVTLRCSSQSGHNTVSWYQQALGQGPQFIFQYYREEENGRGNFPPRFSGLQFPNYSSELNVNALELDDSALYLCASSLRTGGNEQFFGPGTRLTVL.

Worth noting for this clone: The same CDR3 can be traced to other DNA sequences in this sample. The rearrangement links TRBV2 to TRBJ2-5; no definite D call. Germline loops: CDR1 SNHLY, CDR2 FYNNEI. There are 12 residues in the CDR3. Trimming pared 3 bases from V and 5 bases from J, leaving 7 bases between. CDR3 sequence (DNA): TGTGCCAGCAGTGAGGGCGAGGAGACCCAGTACTTC. Protein: CASSEGEETQYF.

This clone was seen a few times. The rearrangement joins TRBV6-5 to TRBJ1-2; D is ambiguous. Deletions cut 5 bases from V and 3 bases from J, with 16 bases between. Germline V gene data show CDR1 as MNHEY and CDR2 as SVGAGI. CDR3 length: 15 residues. CDR3 residues: CASSPGWWVDYGYTF. CDR3 sequence (DNA): TGTGCCAGCAGTCCGGGGTGGTGGGTAGACTATGGCTACACCTTC.

The chain links TRBV30 to TRBJ1-2, with 12 bases aligning to TRBD1. This CDR3 contains 14 residues. Germline loops: CDR1 GTSNPN, CDR2 SVGIG (reference sequence). The V gene end was trimmed by 3 bases and the J gene end by 2 bases; junction bases not matched to a gene: 1. The CDR3 DNA follows: TGTGCCTGGAGGGGACAGGGGGCGAACTATGGCTACACCTTC. Translated: CAWRGQGANYGYTF. The full variable domain, rest sourced from reference TRBV30 and TRBJ1-2, is SQTIHQWPATLVQPVGSPLSLECTVEGTSNPNLYWYRQAAGRGLQLLFYSVGIGQISSEVPQNLSASRPQDRQFILSSKKLLLSDSGFYLCAWRGQGANYGYTFGSGTRLTVV.

The chain has TRBV29-1 and TRBJ2-1, with 7 bases identical to TRBD1. V shed 2 bases and J 3 bases; nucleotides not matched to a gene: 4. Germline V gene sequence: CDR1 SQVTM, CDR2 ANQGSEA. This CDR3 region has 14 residues. CDR3 region: CSVEFRDSYNEQFF. CDR3 in DNA: TGCAGCGTTGAATTTCGGGACAGCTACAATGAGCAGTTCTTC.

The chain employs TRBV29-1 and TRBJ2-2; D may match TRBD1 or TRBD2 (6 bases each). Trimming took 4 bases from V and 2 from J, leaving 11 bases between them. The CDR3 is 14 amino acids. Germline V lookup: CDR1 SQVTM, CDR2 ANQGSEA. CDR3 DNA sequence: TGCAGCGTTGGCGGGACACTCAACACCGGGGAGCTGTTTTTT. Amino acid sequence: CSVGGTLNTGELFF.

The V and J genes are TRBV14 and TRBJ2-3; TRBD2 agrees at 8 bases. Per germline, CDR1 SGHDN and CDR2 FVKESK. V gave up 5 bases and J gave up 9 bases; unmatched junction bases: 7. The CDR3 runs 13 residues. This CDR3 is CASSAAGLVTQYF. The CDR3 DNA reads TGTGCCAGCAGCGCGGCGGGACTAGTGACGCAGTATTTT.

This sequence joins TRBV11-2 and TRBJ2-7, with D maybe TRBD2 (6 bases). The germline V gene has CDR1 SGHAT and CDR2 FQNNGV. The CDR3 loop spans 15 amino acids. The V end was cut by 4 bases, the J end by 3 bases, with 16 bases between. The CDR3 reads CASSSLVLGGYEQYF. In DNA, the CDR3 is TGTGCCAGCAGCTCCCTGGTACTGGGGGGCTACGAGCAGTACTTC. The full variable domain, rest sourced from reference TRBV11-2 and TRBJ2-7, is EAGVAQSPRYKIIEKRQSVAFWCNPISGHATLYWYQQILGQGPKLLIQFQNNGVVDDSQLPKDRFSAERLKGVDSTLKIQPAKLEDSAVYLCASSSLVLGGYEQYFGPGTRLTVT.